Sequencing of this T cell receptor beta chain was carried out in a study of sequential checkpoint blockade in melanoma. There are a few counts of this clone. V shed 5 bases and J 3 bases; nucleotides not matched to a gene: 12. Germline assignment: CDR1 SGHTA and CDR2 FQGNSA. This CDR3 comprises 17 residues. Noted treatment: randomized to nivolumab then ipilimumab (arm A) or the reverse (arm B). None of the patients previously received DNA-damaging chemotherapy. From thawed PBMCs, live CD3+CD8+ cells negative for CD19 and CD56 were sorted. Profiling relied on immunoSEQ multiplex PCR, and the TCRdb table lists in-frame clones only, not all of them. The sample consists of roughly 20,000 clones, around four fifths of them appearing once.

The sequence derives from a human donor with melanoma. This chain joins TRBV7-2 and TRBJ2-5; 10 nucleotides agree with TRBD2. The material was CD8+ T cells sorted from blood (inferred from file names), obtained from a patient given nivolumab and ipilimumab in sequence. The CDR3 coding sequence is TGTGCCAGCAGCGTCGGACTAGCGGAGGTGGGGGAAGAGACCCAGTACTTC. Translation: CASSVGLAEVGEETQYF. Variable domain in full (rest from reference TRBV7-2 and TRBJ2-5): GAGVSQSPSNKVTEKGKDVELRCDPISGHTALYWYRQSLGQGLEFLIYFQGNSAPDKSGLPSDRFSAERTGGSVSTLTIQRTQQEDSAVYLCASSVGLAEVGEETQYFGPGTRLLVL.